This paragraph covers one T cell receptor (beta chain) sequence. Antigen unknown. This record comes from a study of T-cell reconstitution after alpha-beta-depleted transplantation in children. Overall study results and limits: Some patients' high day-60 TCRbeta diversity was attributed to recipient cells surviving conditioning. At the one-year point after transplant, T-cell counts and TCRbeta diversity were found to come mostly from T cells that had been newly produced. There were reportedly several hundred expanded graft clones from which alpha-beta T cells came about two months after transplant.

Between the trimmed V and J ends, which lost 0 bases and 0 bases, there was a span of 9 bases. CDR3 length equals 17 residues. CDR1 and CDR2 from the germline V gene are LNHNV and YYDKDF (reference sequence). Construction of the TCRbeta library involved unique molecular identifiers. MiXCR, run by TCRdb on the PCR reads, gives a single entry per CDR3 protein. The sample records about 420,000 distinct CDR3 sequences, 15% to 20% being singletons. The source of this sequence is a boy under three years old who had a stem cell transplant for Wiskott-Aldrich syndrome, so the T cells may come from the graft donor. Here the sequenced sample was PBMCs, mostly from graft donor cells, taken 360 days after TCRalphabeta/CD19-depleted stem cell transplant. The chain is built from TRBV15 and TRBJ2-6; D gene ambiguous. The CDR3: CATSRDWHASGANVLTF. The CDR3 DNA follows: TGTGCCACCAGCAGAGATTGGCATGCCTCTGGGGCCAACGTCCTGACTTTC. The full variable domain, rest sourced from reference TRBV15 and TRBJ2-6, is DAMVIQNPRYQVTQFGKPVTLSCSQTLNHNVMYWYQQKSSQAPKLLFHYYDKDFNNEADTPDNFQSRRPNTSFCFLDIRSPGLGDTAMYLCATSRDWHASGANVLTFGAGSRLTVL.